This is a list of T cell receptor beta chains from one sample in a study of blood T cell repertoires in COVID-19. Generated by immunoSEQ multiplex PCR, the TCRdb table keeps only in-frame clones and is missing some. The repertoire has around 220,000 clones, about 88% of them found once; the top ten carry under 2.5%. Sequenced material: peripheral blood. Receptors were obtained from a woman in her 40s who had recovered from COVID-19. CDR3s include the opening cysteine and the closing phenylalanine or tryptophan. The order of the fields is D gene, clone size, V gene, J gene, CDR3 protein, CDR3 DNA. D genes are given only for firm matches. Size values are once, few and many counts, or a class for expanded clones, and some rows have none.

D gene: NA
clone size: NA
V gene: TRBV29-1
J gene: TRBJ2-2
CDR3 protein: CSVYSGWLFF
CDR3 DNA: TGCAGCGTCTACAGTGGTTGGCTGTTTTTT

D gene: NA
clone size: NA
V gene: TRBV7-3
J gene: TRBJ2-3
CDR3 protein: CASSLTGTSTDTQYF
CDR3 DNA: TGTGCCAGCAGCCTGACAGGGACTAGCACAGATACGCAGTATTTT

D gene: NA
clone size: NA
V gene: TRBV6-5
J gene: TRBJ2-7
CDR3 protein: CASSKTTGYEQYF
CDR3 DNA: TGTGCCAGCAGTAAAACGACAGGCTACGAGCAGTACTTC

D gene: NA
clone size: once
V gene: TRBV5-1
J gene: TRBJ2-2
CDR3 protein: CASSSGLTYTGELFF
CDR3 DNA: TGCGCCAGCAGCTCCGGACTAACTTACACCGGGGAGCTGTTTTTT

D gene: NA
clone size: NA
V gene: TRBV19
J gene: TRBJ1-5
CDR3 protein: CASSDSISNQPQHF
CDR3 DNA: TGTGCCAGTAGCGACAGTATTAGCAATCAGCCCCAGCATTTT

D gene: NA
clone size: NA
V gene: TRBV24-1
J gene: TRBJ1-5
CDR3 protein: CATSLGGSNQPQHF
CDR3 DNA: TGTGCCACCAGTCTGGGAGGAAGCAATCAGCCCCAGCATTTT

D gene: TRBD1
clone size: NA
V gene: TRBV10-3
J gene: TRBJ2-1
CDR3 protein: CAISGSGGRSSYNEQFF
CDR3 DNA: TGTGCCATCAGTGGTTCAGGGGGCCGGAGCTCCTACAATGAGCAGTTCTTC

D gene: TRBD1
clone size: NA
V gene: TRBV19
J gene: TRBJ2-7
CDR3 protein: CASSIDHRQGAYEQYF
CDR3 DNA: TGTGCCAGTAGTATAGACCACAGACAGGGGGCCTACGAGCAGTACTTC

D gene: NA
clone size: NA
V gene: TRBV19
J gene: TRBJ2-7
CDR3 protein: CASSRGYEQYF
CDR3 DNA: TGTGCCAGTTCCCGGGGGTACGAGCAGTACTTC

D gene: NA
clone size: NA
V gene: TRBV18
J gene: TRBJ1-2
CDR3 protein: CASSPEGDYGYTF
CDR3 DNA: TGTGCCAGCTCACCTGAAGGGGACTATGGCTACACCTTC

D gene: TRBD1
clone size: once
V gene: TRBV7-9
J gene: TRBJ2-3
CDR3 protein: CASSPTGGRSDTQYF
CDR3 DNA: TGTGCCAGCAGCCCAACAGGGGGCAGGTCGGATACGCAGTATTTT

D gene: NA
clone size: NA
V gene: TRBV5-6
J gene: TRBJ1-6
CDR3 protein: CASSDWYNSPLHF
CDR3 DNA: TGTGCCAGCAGCGACTGGTATAATTCACCCCTCCACTTT

D gene: NA
clone size: few
V gene: TRBV7-2
J gene: TRBJ1-2
CDR3 protein: CASSWENRVGYGYTF
CDR3 DNA: TGTGCCAGCAGCTGGGAGAACCGGGTTGGGTATGGCTACACCTTC

D gene: TRBD2
clone size: NA
V gene: TRBV7-6
J gene: TRBJ2-3
CDR3 protein: CASSLALAGSNTDTQYF
CDR3 DNA: TGTGCCAGCAGCTTAGCCTTAGCGGGGTCGAACACAGATACGCAGTATTTT

D gene: NA
clone size: NA
V gene: TRBV6-2/TRBV6-3
J gene: TRBJ2-2
CDR3 protein: CASSYTRRGGGELFF
CDR3 DNA: TGTGCCAGCAGTTACACTAGGCGGGGCGGCGGGGAGCTGTTTTTT

D gene: NA
clone size: NA
V gene: TRBV2
J gene: TRBJ2-5
CDR3 protein: CASTGHRETQYF
CDR3 DNA: TGTGCCAGCACAGGGCATAGAGAGACCCAGTACTTC

D gene: TRBD1
clone size: NA
V gene: TRBV4-3
J gene: TRBJ2-2
CDR3 protein: CASSQVDRGASGELFF
CDR3 DNA: TGCGCCAGCAGCCAGGTGGACAGGGGTGCATCCGGGGAGCTGTTTTTT

D gene: TRBD1
clone size: once
V gene: TRBV6-5
J gene: TRBJ2-7
CDR3 protein: CASSPWDRDNEQYF
CDR3 DNA: TGTGCCAGCAGTCCCTGGGACAGGGACAACGAGCAGTACTTC

D gene: NA
clone size: NA
V gene: TRBV7-2
J gene: TRBJ2-5
CDR3 protein: CASSPGGKQETQYF
CDR3 DNA: TGTGCCAGCAGCCCCGGAGGGAAACAAGAGACCCAGTACTTC

D gene: TRBD2
clone size: once
V gene: TRBV6-5
J gene: TRBJ2-7
CDR3 protein: CASSPQGGGSYEQYF
CDR3 DNA: TGTGCCAGCAGTCCCCAAGGCGGGGGTTCCTACGAGCAGTACTTC

D gene: NA
clone size: NA
V gene: TRBV19
J gene: TRBJ2-3
CDR3 protein: CASSRRLTDTQYF
CDR3 DNA: TGTGCCAGTAGTAGACGACTCACAGATACGCAGTATTTT

D gene: TRBD2
clone size: once
V gene: TRBV11-3
J gene: TRBJ2-7
CDR3 protein: CASSSTMASGREQYF
CDR3 DNA: TGTGCCAGCAGCTCCACCATGGCTAGCGGGAGAGAGCAGTACTTC

D gene: TRBD1
clone size: NA
V gene: TRBV30
J gene: TRBJ1-4
CDR3 protein: CAWRDRAGGEKLFF
CDR3 DNA: TGTGCCTGGCGTGACAGGGCGGGGGGCGAAAAACTGTTTTTT

D gene: NA
clone size: NA
V gene: TRBV25-1
J gene: TRBJ1-2
CDR3 protein: CASRGEGYTF
CDR3 DNA: TGTGCCAGCCGGGGGGAGGGCTACACCTTC

D gene: TRBD2
clone size: NA
V gene: TRBV7-2
J gene: TRBJ2-4
CDR3 protein: CASSMGLAAKNIQYF
CDR3 DNA: TGTGCCAGCAGCATGGGACTAGCGGCCAAAAACATTCAGTACTTC

D gene: TRBD1
clone size: NA
V gene: TRBV5-6
J gene: TRBJ1-1
CDR3 protein: CASSRTGTGTTEAFF
CDR3 DNA: TGTGCCAGCAGCAGAACCGGGACAGGGACCACTGAAGCTTTCTTT

D gene: TRBD2
clone size: NA
V gene: TRBV19
J gene: TRBJ2-7
CDR3 protein: CATSTPLAGNTYEQYF
CDR3 DNA: TGTGCCACCTCCACCCCCCTAGCGGGGAATACCTACGAGCAGTACTTC

D gene: NA
clone size: NA
V gene: TRBV2
J gene: TRBJ2-3
CDR3 protein: CASGGNPRGLTDTQYF
CDR3 DNA: TGTGCCAGCGGGGGGAACCCTCGGGGCCTAACAGATACGCAGTATTTT

D gene: NA
clone size: NA
V gene: TRBV18
J gene: TRBJ1-6
CDR3 protein: CASSHIDNSPLHF
CDR3 DNA: TGTGCCAGCTCACACATCGATAATTCACCCCTCCACTTT

D gene: TRBD1
clone size: NA
V gene: TRBV19
J gene: TRBJ2-3
CDR3 protein: CASRTGGTDTQYF
CDR3 DNA: TGTGCCAGTAGGACAGGGGGCACAGATACGCAGTATTTT

D gene: TRBD1
clone size: NA
V gene: TRBV7-8
J gene: TRBJ2-1
CDR3 protein: CASSVTGTGYNEQFF
CDR3 DNA: TGTGCCAGCAGCGTAACCGGGACAGGATACAATGAGCAGTTCTTC

D gene: TRBD1
clone size: NA
V gene: TRBV2
J gene: TRBJ1-3
CDR3 protein: CAGRTGAGNTIYF
CDR3 DNA: TGTGCCGGCCGAACAGGGGCTGGAAACACCATATATTTT

D gene: NA
clone size: NA
V gene: TRBV6-5
J gene: TRBJ1-3
CDR3 protein: CASSYSGTSLRNTIYF
CDR3 DNA: TGTGCCAGCAGTTACAGCGGGACGTCCCTTCGAAACACCATATATTTT

D gene: TRBD1
clone size: once
V gene: TRBV19
J gene: TRBJ2-5
CDR3 protein: CASSPTGGIETQYF
CDR3 DNA: TGTGCCAGTAGTCCGACAGGGGGCATCGAGACCCAGTACTTC

D gene: TRBD1
clone size: NA
V gene: TRBV3-1/TRBV3-2
J gene: TRBJ1-1
CDR3 protein: CASSLRTGVNTEAFF
CDR3 DNA: TGTGCCAGCAGCCTCAGGACAGGGGTGAACACTGAAGCTTTCTTT

D gene: NA
clone size: NA
V gene: TRBV28
J gene: TRBJ1-5
CDR3 protein: CASTSGGLNQPQHF
CDR3 DNA: TGTGCCAGCACCTCGGGGGGGCTGAATCAGCCCCAGCATTTT

D gene: TRBD1
clone size: NA
V gene: TRBV12-5
J gene: TRBJ2-7
CDR3 protein: CASGSDRSFHEQYF
CDR3 DNA: TGTGCTAGTGGCTCGGACAGGTCGTTCCACGAGCAGTACTTC

D gene: TRBD1
clone size: NA
V gene: TRBV10-3
J gene: TRBJ1-2
CDR3 protein: CAIGTASNYGYTF
CDR3 DNA: TGTGCCATAGGGACAGCTTCTAACTATGGCTACACCTTC

D gene: TRBD1
clone size: NA
V gene: TRBV2
J gene: TRBJ1-1
CDR3 protein: CASSLGQGNTEAFF
CDR3 DNA: TGTGCCAGCAGTCTGGGACAGGGGAACACTGAAGCTTTCTTT

D gene: TRBD1
clone size: NA
V gene: TRBV19
J gene: TRBJ2-7
CDR3 protein: CASSPTGFSYEQYF
CDR3 DNA: TGTGCCAGTAGCCCGACAGGGTTCTCCTACGAGCAGTACTTC

D gene: NA
clone size: few
V gene: TRBV2
J gene: TRBJ2-4
CDR3 protein: CASSGSSRQYF
CDR3 DNA: TGTGCCAGCAGTGGTAGTTCGCGCCAGTACTTC

D gene: TRBD1
clone size: few
V gene: TRBV25-1
J gene: TRBJ1-5
CDR3 protein: CASSPTGGINQPQHF
CDR3 DNA: TGTGCCAGCAGTCCTACAGGGGGAATCAATCAGCCCCAGCATTTT